This TCR beta chain was sequenced for a study of T-cell reconstitution after alpha-beta-depleted transplantation in children. Study-level points and caveats: The study reportedly traced alpha-beta T cells about two months after transplant to several hundred expanded graft clones. The authors attributed T-cell counts and diversity one year after transplant mostly to newly produced T cells. Some patients' high day-60 TCRbeta diversity was traced to surviving recipient T cells and thymic progenitors.

As to this clonotype: Its cognate antigen is unknown.

Unique molecular identifiers were incorporated into the prepared TCRbeta library. Each CDR3 protein is one row after TCRdb ran MiXCR on the PCR reads. The sample includes around 200,000 distinct CDR3 sequences, approximately 17% of them seen just once. The CDR3 has 15 amino acids. Germline lookup yields CDR1 SGDLS and CDR2 YYNGEE. V was clipped by 4 bases and J by 5 bases; unmatched bases: 7. V is TRBV9 and J is TRBJ2-1, with 9 bases matching TRBD2. This clonotype originated in a male patient aged 2 to 10 who had a stem cell transplant for acute lymphoblastic leukemia, so the T cells may come from the graft donor. The sample here was PBMCs, mostly from graft donor cells, taken 360 days after TCRalphabeta/CD19-depleted stem cell transplant. The CDR3 region has the DNA TGTGCCAGCAGCATGACTAGCGGAGCGGACAATGAGCAGTTCTTC. Translation gives CASSMTSGADNEQFF.